Listed below are T cell receptor beta chains from one sample, sequenced in a study of T-cell reconstitution after alpha-beta-depleted transplantation in children. TCRdb redid the calling of the PCR reads with MiXCR, one entry per CDR3 protein. This sample has fewer than 550,000 distinct CDR3 sequences, with roughly a tenth found just once. The sequenced sample was PBMCs, obtained before TCRalphabeta/CD19-depleted stem cell transplant. The source is a child aged 2 to 15 with inherited bone marrow failure, due to receive a stem cell transplant. Both conserved end residues are part of each CDR3. A D gene is named only where the DNA matches it firmly. A clone size is listed for some rows: how often the clone was seen (once, few, many), or a class if it is expanded.

j_call cdr3_length d_call v_call clone_size cdr3_nt cdr3_aa
TRBJ2-2 16 TRBD2 TRBV12-3/TRBV12-4 few TGTGCCAGCAGTTTCTTCGGTAGCGGGCCCCGCGGGGAGCTGTTTTTT CASSFFGSGPRGELFF
TRBJ2-7 15 NA TRBV7-9 many TGTGCCAGCAGCTCAGAAACAGGGATGGCCTACGAGCAGTACTTC CASSSETGMAYEQYF
TRBJ2-2 18 TRBD2 TRBV20-1 few TGCAGTGCTAGAGATCCAGCGGGGGATTCTCGTCTCCCCGGGGAGCTGTTTTTT CSARDPAGDSRLPGELFF
TRBJ2-5 16 TRBD2 TRBV4-2 many TGTGCCAGCAGCCAAGGGACTAGCGGGAGTAGGGAGACCCAGTACTTC CASSQGTSGSRETQYF
TRBJ2-1 13 TRBD2 TRBV4-1 NA TGCGCCAGCAGCCAAGTATCTAGCGGAAAGCAGCTCTTC CASSQVSSGKQLF
TRBJ2-7 11 NA TRBV29-1 many TGCAGCGTTGAGGGCCCCTACGAGCAGTACTTC CSVEGPYEQYF
TRBJ2-7 17 TRBD2 TRBV3-1 many TGTGCCAGCAGCCAAGTGGGACTAGCGGGAGGACTCTACGAGCAGTACTTC CASSQVGLAGGLYEQYF
TRBJ2-7 12 NA TRBV20-1 few TGCAGTGCTAGAGACGCCCCCTACGAGCAGTACTTC CSARDAPYEQYF
TRBJ1-6 16 NA TRBV7-8 many TGTGCCAGCAGCTTAGCTAGGAGCTCCTATAATTCACCCCTCCACTTT CASSLARSSYNSPLHF
TRBJ1-2 14 NA TRBV6-5 many TGTGCCAGTCATATAAGGGGGTTCAGCTATGGCTACACCTTC CASHIRGFSYGYTF
TRBJ1-1 13 NA TRBV29-1 NA TGCAGCGCCCGGGGCGGGAAAAACACTGAAGCTTTCTTT CSARGGKNTEAFF
TRBJ2-5 13 NA TRBV6-1 many TGTGCCAGCAGTCAGTGGCAACAAGAGACCCAGTACTTC CASSQWQQETQYF
TRBJ2-1 15 TRBD2 TRBV4-3 many TGCGCCAGCAGCTTCAGCGGGAGGGCCCTCGATGAGCAGTTCTTC CASSFSGRALDEQFF
TRBJ2-1 15 NA TRBV12-3/TRBV12-4 many TGTGCCAGCACCTTAGGGGCCTTGGCCTACAATGAGCAGTTCTTC CASTLGALAYNEQFF
TRBJ2-5 12 NA TRBV29-1 many TGCAGCGTTGTCGACAGGAGGGAGACCCAGTACTTC CSVVDRRETQYF
TRBJ2-6 17 NA TRBV6-2/TRBV6-3 few TGTGCCAGCAATCCACCGGGGGCCCCCTCTGGGGCCAACGTCCTGACTTTC CASNPPGAPSGANVLTF
TRBJ2-7 14 TRBD1 TRBV9 NA TGTGCCAGCAGCACCGGACAGGGGTGGTACGAGCAGTACTTC CASSTGQGWYEQYF
TRBJ1-3 14 NA TRBV5-1 many TGTGCCAGCAGCCTCACAGGTTCTGGAAACACCATATATTTT CASSLTGSGNTIYF
TRBJ1-1 15 NA TRBV5-1 NA TGCGCCAGCAGAAGGTGGGTAGGGGACGACACTGAAGCTTTCTTT CASRRWVGDDTEAFF
TRBJ2-5 15 NA TRBV7-6 many TGTGCCAGCAGCTTACTGGGGTCCTCCCAAGAGACCCAGTACTTC CASSLLGSSQETQYF
TRBJ2-5 14 NA TRBV18 few TGTGCCAGCTCACTCGAAGTGTACCAAGAGACCCAGTACTTC CASSLEVYQETQYF
TRBJ2-7 14 TRBD2 TRBV27 NA TGTGCCAGCAGAGGGATAGCGGGAGTAAACGAGCAGTACTTC CASRGIAGVNEQYF
TRBJ1-5 15 TRBD1 TRBV7-2 many TGTGCCAGCAGCTTGTCGGGACAGGAGAATCAGCCCCAGCATTTT CASSLSGQENQPQHF
TRBJ2-6 14 NA TRBV28 many TGTGCCAGCAGTTTAAAGCCTGGGGCCAACGTCCTGACTTTC CASSLKPGANVLTF
TRBJ2-7 15 TRBD1 TRBV6-2/TRBV6-3 many TGTGCCAGCAGTTACCCGCGACAGGGTGACAACGAGCAGTACTTC CASSYPRQGDNEQYF
TRBJ1-5 13 NA TRBV4-1 NA TGCGCCAGCAGCCACAGCGTTAATCAGCCCCAGCATTTT CASSHSVNQPQHF
TRBJ1-1 13 TRBD1 TRBV5-6 NA TGTGCCGGCAGCTCGCAGGGGGCCACTGAAGCTTTCTTT CAGSSQGATEAFF
TRBJ1-1 13 NA TRBV20-1 few TGCAGTGCTAGAGTTCAGGGGCGGACTGAAGCTTTCTTT CSARVQGRTEAFF